The rows below give T cell receptor beta chains drawn from one sample of a study of blood T cell repertoires in COVID-19. Sequencing used immunoSEQ multiplex PCR; TCRdb keeps in-frame clones, though not all of them. Seen here are over 35,000 clones, roughly 90% observed once, and the top ten hold under 20%. What was sequenced was peripheral blood. The receptors derive from a man aged 65 to 85 with active COVID-19. Each CDR3 is given without its conserved first and last residue. Size is omitted from some rows. Given values are once, few, many or a class for expanded clones.

TRBJ2-1 | NA | TRBV5-4 | 13 | ASSLASRHDNEQF
TRBJ1-1 | NA | TRBV5-4 | 14 | ASSLGGVRVGTEAF
TRBJ2-5 | NA | TRBV14 | 14 | ASSPGLAGGQETQY
TRBJ2-3 | NA | TRBV13 | 13 | ASSLDRAATDTQY
TRBJ1-2 | NA | TRBV4-3 | 13 | ASSQEGADRGSHT
TRBJ2-1 | NA | TRBV7-7 | 16 | ASSPIHPGLAGEGEQF
TRBJ2-3 | NA | TRBV4-2 | 13 | ASSQVDYTTDTQY
TRBJ1-2 | NA | TRBV7-2 | 14 | ASSQRGAYADHGYT
TRBJ1-5 | NA | TRBV6-1 | 12 | ASSEQVLNQPQH
TRBJ1-1 | NA | TRBV6-2/TRBV6-3 | 13 | ASSPRQGNDTEAF
TRBJ2-5 | NA | TRBV5-4 | 14 | ASSPPRTGAQETQY
TRBJ2-1 | NA | TRBV7-2 | 14 | ASSPGGTSGYNEQF
TRBJ2-1 | NA | TRBV27 | 12 | ASNSRGRGNEQF
TRBJ2-3 | NA | TRBV7-2 | 14 | ASSLEPRGATDTQY
TRBJ2-7 | NA | TRBV7-2 | 13 | ASSFGLAGDYEQY
TRBJ1-2 | NA | TRBV28 | 13 | ASRGWTGANYGYT
TRBJ2-1 | NA | TRBV30 | 10 | ACYRGSNEQF
TRBJ2-7 | NA | TRBV5-1 | 12 | ASSSTRGSYEQY
TRBJ2-5 | NA | TRBV5-5 | 17 | ASSTLADTGLGYQETQY
TRBJ2-3 | NA | TRBV19 | 14 | ASSRGLAGPTDTQY
TRBJ2-2 | NA | TRBV12-5 | 14 | ASGTGTSANTGELF
TRBJ2-5 | NA | TRBV30 | 12 | AWTLPGQGQTQY
TRBJ2-1 | NA | TRBV4-3 | 14 | ASSQDSGSGYNEQF
TRBJ2-2 | NA | TRBV19 | 14 | ASSPRTALGAGELF
TRBJ2-5 | once | TRBV6-2/TRBV6-3 | 15 | ASSYPLGAGDKETQY
TRBJ1-6 | few | TRBV30 | 15 | AWSLQGQMRTNSPLH
TRBJ2-1 | NA | TRBV7-8 | 14 | ASSFEGLAGINEQF
TRBJ2-1 | NA | TRBV4-1 | 13 | ASSQITGPYNEQF
TRBJ2-3 | NA | TRBV7-2 | 14 | ASSLAGSGFTDTQY
TRBJ2-5 | NA | TRBV6-1 | 16 | ASSEESPGLAGQETQY
TRBJ1-5 | few | TRBV5-6 | 13 | ASSFQVTSNQPQH
TRBJ1-6 | NA | TRBV6-5 | 13 | ASSKQGRVVSPLH
TRBJ2-7 | NA | TRBV28 | 10 | AKFHSPYEQY
TRBJ2-5 | NA | TRBV7-6 | 13 | ASSPGQGMGETQY
TRBJ2-7 | NA | TRBV28 | 11 | ASSFSLYYEQY
TRBJ2-7 | NA | TRBV9 | 12 | ASSAGTGTYEQY
TRBJ1-2 | NA | TRBV6-5 | 13 | ASSRTGGLNYGYT
TRBJ1-5 | NA | TRBV28 | 13 | ASSLPRQGHRPQH
TRBJ2-7 | NA | TRBV5-6 | 13 | ASSRAGTGSHEQY
TRBJ2-3 | NA | TRBV24-1 | 16 | ATSDFSRGAGGTDTQY
TRBJ2-7 | NA | TRBV6-5 | 11 | ASRRGVSYEQY
TRBJ2-3 | NA | TRBV29-1 | 12 | SSWGGVVADTQY
TRBJ1-2 | once | TRBV2 | 12 | ASSDRGTLGGYT
TRBJ2-1 | NA | TRBV21-1 | 13 | ASSSAGWISNEQF
TRBJ1-5 | NA | TRBV28 | 16 | ASSCRDSPESGNQPQH
TRBJ2-1 | NA | TRBV27 | 13 | ASSYTGGTYNEQF
TRBJ1-1 | NA | TRBV6-2/TRBV6-3 | 17 | ASSYRPNLGTGPNTEAF
TRBJ2-2 | NA | TRBV6-4 | 14 | ASSDHDRRGTGELF
TRBJ2-1 | NA | TRBV4-2 | 13 | ASSQGAGVRNEQF
TRBJ2-5 | NA | TRBV29-1 | 11 | SGLPGFQETQY
TRBJ2-7 | NA | TRBV15 | 13 | ATSRDGAGLYEQY
TRBJ1-3 | NA | TRBV4-3 | 12 | ASSSRGYGNTIY
TRBJ1-6 | few | TRBV19 | 14 | ASSTRDRFGNSPLH
TRBJ2-7 | once | TRBV3-1/TRBV3-2 | 15 | ASSPNLLAGGLEEQY
TRBJ2-2 | few | TRBV24-1 | 14 | ATSGWTEQNTGELF
TRBJ2-3 | NA | TRBV19 | 13 | ASSPGQGMADTQY
TRBJ1-5 | NA | TRBV6-2/TRBV6-3 | 11 | ASSWQINQPQH